This T cell receptor beta chain comes out of a study of vaccination and CD4 T cells after COVID-19. Once obtained from cultured CD4+ T cells, the DNA was sequenced using the Oncomine TCR Beta short-read assay. One entry per CDR3 protein, called by TCRdb with MiXCR from the PCR reads. In the table there are approximately 6,000 distinct CDR3 sequences, just under 35% of which are singletons. Of note for this clonotype: What it recognizes is unknown.

CDR3 size: 13 residues. V lost 6 bases and J 0 bases, leaving 8 bases between the germline ends. Germline assignment: CDR1 MNHEY and CDR2 SMNVEV (reference sequence). Study-level results: Convalescent patients' clones that were vaccine-specific were spike mono-reactive in 304 of 307 cases.

Treatment given: roughly 11-day PBMC culture with coronavirus spike peptide pools or control peptides (ViraFEST assay). CD4+ T cells that came from the unexposed donor were collected before the COVID-19 pandemic (2011-2018). Material for sequencing was CD4+ T cells from blood, cultured in vitro. This receptor was taken from a human donor in good health. J is TRBJ1-1 and V is TRBV27; D remains ambiguous. The CDR3 region is CASRGYMNTEAFF. The CDR3 nucleotides read TGTGCCAGCAGGGGTTACATGAACACTGAAGCTTTCTTT.